The 32 T cell receptor beta chains below all came from one sample that was sequenced in a study of cytomegalovirus exposure and HLA in healthy donors. The PCR made use of 60 Vbeta and 13 Jbeta primers. TCRdb's copy holds only in-frame clones and misses some; the assay was immunoSEQ multiplex PCR. The table has over 100,000 clones, 50% to 70% seen once. Sequencing used PBMCs. The receptors originated from a human donor in good health.

The V call is TRBV6-5, the J call TRBJ2-7; 10 bases are shared with TRBD1. Germline loops: CDR1 MNHEY, CDR2 SVGAGI. CDR3 length: 14 amino acids. The J segment lost 9 bases and the V segment lost 6 bases, leaving 11 bases of the junction unmatched. CDR3 DNA sequence: TGTGCCAGCAGATCCGGGACAGGGGAACGAGGGCAGTACTTC. Amino acids: CASRSGTGERGQYF.

In this sample, this clone turned up a few times. This chain links TRBV19 with TRBJ1-5; D not resolved. CDR1 LNHDA and CDR2 SQIVND come from the germline V gene (reference sequence). The CDR3 covers 12 residues. V was cut by 5 bases and J by 6 bases, with 8 bases left in between. The DNA for the CDR3 is TGTGCCAGTAGTCCTTACGGTCAGCCCCAGCATTTT. Encoded protein: CASSPYGQPQHF.

In its sample, this clone was seen a few times. The chain is built from TRBV4-1 and TRBJ2-5; TRBD2 matches at 14 bases. The germline gives CDR1 MGHRA, CDR2 YSYEKL. The V and J ends lost 3 bases and 7 bases, in that order; junction bases with no gene match: 4. The CDR3 totals 15 residues. The CDR3 DNA is TGCGCCAGCAGCCACGGGACTAGCGGGAGCGGGACCCAGTACTTC. It specifies CASSHGTSGSGTQYF.

This clone was detected a few times. V usage is TRBV5-6 and J usage is TRBJ1-1; possible D gene TRBD1, 6 bases. Germline CDR1 is SGHDT and CDR2 is YYEEEE. The V gene lost 3 bases and the J gene lost 1 base, with 7 bases spanning the gap. This CDR3 is built from 13 residues. As DNA, the CDR3 is TGTGCCAGCAGCTGGACAGCGAACACTGAAGCTTTCTTT. Protein product: CASSWTANTEAFF.

The chain recombines TRBV25-1 with TRBJ1-5, with D possibly TRBD1 on 5 matching bases. There are 12 residues in the CDR3. V shed 3 bases and J shed 9 bases, with 9 bases lying between them. Per germline, CDR1 MGHDK and CDR2 SYGVNS. For the CDR3, the DNA is TGTGCCAGCAGTGAGGAGGGACGGCCCCAGCATTTT. As protein: CASSEEGRPQHF. The variable domain in full, completed from reference TRBV25-1 and TRBJ1-5, reads EADIYQTPRYLVIGTGKKITLECSQTMGHDKMYWYQQDPGMELHLIHYSYGVNSTEKGDLSSESTVSRIRTEHFPLTLESARPSHTSQYLCASSEEGRPQHFGDGTRLSIL.

This clone was counted only a few times. The V call is TRBV29-1, the J call TRBJ2-3; D may be TRBD2 (7 bases). CDR3 length equals 13 residues. Per the germline V gene, CDR1 is SQVTM and CDR2 is ANQGSEA. V was shortened by 7 bases and J by 2 bases, with 13 bases between the two germline ends. The CDR3 loop reads CSAGGHNTDTQYF. CDR3 in DNA: TGCAGCGCGGGGGGACACAACACAGATACGCAGTATTTT.

The rearrangement links TRBV5-1 to TRBJ1-2; 8 bases align to TRBD1. From germline, CDR1 is SGHRS and CDR2 YFSETQ. This CDR3 is built from 14 residues. V shed 5 bases and J 8 bases; nucleotides not matched to a gene: 11. The CDR3 is CASSPTGGFHGYTF. CDR3 in DNA: TGCGCCAGCAGTCCTACAGGGGGTTTCCACGGCTACACCTTC.

V gene TRBV4-1 combines with J gene TRBJ1-4; TRBD1 might be the D (5 bases). CDR3 length: 15 residues. Germline values: CDR1 MGHRA, CDR2 YSYEKL. V gave up 2 bases and J gave up 4 bases, with 11 bases separating them. CDR3 in DNA: TGCGCCAGCAGCCAAAATACAGGAATTAATGAAAAACTGTTTTTT. As protein: CASSQNTGINEKLFF.

The table lists this clone with a few counts. The rearrangement links TRBV5-4 to TRBJ2-3, with D maybe TRBD1 (5 bases). This CDR3 is 14 amino acids long. Germline V CDR1 and CDR2: SGHNT, YYREEE (reference sequence). V lost 5 bases, J lost 0 bases, and 10 bases lay in between. CDR3 sequence (DNA): TGTGCCAGCAGTCAGGACATTAGCACAGATACGCAGTATTTT. Encoded protein: CASSQDISTDTQYF.

The CDR3 is CASSFVTGGQSYGYTF. As DNA, the CDR3 is TGTGCCAGCAGCTTCGTGACGGGGGGCCAATCCTATGGCTACACCTTC. The rearrangement uses TRBV7-9 and TRBJ1-2; D may be TRBD1 (6 bases). Germline values: CDR1 SEHNR, CDR2 FQNEAQ (reference sequence). Trimming removed 3 bases at V and 4 bases at J, with 18 bases between. CDR3 length: 16 amino acids.

This chain joins TRBV4-1 and TRBJ2-3, with 13 bases that match TRBD2. This CDR3 contains 17 residues. Germline V gene lookup returns CDR1 MGHRA and CDR2 YSYEKL. V trimming: 0 bases; J trimming: 1 base; junction bases outside the gene matches: 1. The CDR3 reads CASSQEGLAGGTDTQYF. CDR3 sequence (DNA): TGCGCCAGCAGCCAAGAAGGACTAGCGGGAGGCACAGATACGCAGTATTTT.

This clone was detected only once. The chain carries TRBV27 and TRBJ2-2, with 8 bases lining up with TRBD2. Germline trimming cut 0 bases from V and 8 bases from J; bases unmatched to any gene: 5. Germline V gene data show CDR1 as MNHEY and CDR2 as SMNVEV (reference sequence). The CDR3 runs 15 residues. For the CDR3, the DNA is TGTGCCAGCAGTTTATCCGGGGGGGCAGAAGGGGAGCTGTTTTTT. It is translated as CASSLSGGAEGELFF.

The chain links TRBV27 to TRBJ2-1; TRBD2 is a possible D gene (5 bases). Trimming pared 3 bases from V and 4 bases from J, leaving 7 bases between. The germline CDR1 and CDR2 sequences are MNHEY and SMNVEV (reference sequence). The CDR3 has 13 residues. The CDR3 loop is CASSFRTYNEQFF. CDR3 nucleotides: TGTGCCAGCAGTTTTCGGACTTACAATGAGCAGTTCTTC.

This clone was counted a few times. DNA of the CDR3: TGCGCCAGCAGCCCGGTAGTTAGCAGGGATGGTAGCAATCAGCCCCAGCATTTT. This sequence encodes CASSPVVSRDGSNQPQHF. The chain combines TRBV4-1 with TRBJ1-5; possibly TRBD1 for D (5 bases). CDR3 size: 18 residues. Germline assignment: CDR1 MGHRA and CDR2 YSYEKL. Trimming removed 4 bases from V and 0 bases from J, with 19 bases in between.

The rearrangement joins TRBV7-9 to TRBJ1-2; possibly TRBD1 for D (5 bases). Trimming left V 5 bases short and J 6 bases short, with 16 bases between. The CDR3 is 14 amino acids. CDR1 and CDR2 (germline): SEHNR, FQNEAQ (reference sequence). CDR3 sequence (DNA): TGTGCCAGCAGCACACAGACAGTAATCCATGGCTACACCTTC. Translating it yields CASSTQTVIHGYTF.

This clone has more than one count but fewer than ten. The chain recombines TRBV6-1 with TRBJ2-1, with TRBD2 matching over 12 bases. Germline V lookup: CDR1 MNHNS, CDR2 SASEGT. The CDR3 spans 17 residues. The V gene end was trimmed by 4 bases and the J gene end by 7 bases; junction bases not matched to a gene: 11. The chain's CDR3 is CASSGLAGGGSRNEQFF. The CDR3 nucleotides are TGTGCCAGCAGTGGGCTAGCGGGAGGGGGATCGAGGAATGAGCAGTTCTTC.

The J gene is TRBJ2-1, the V gene TRBV11-3, with 7 bases matching TRBD2. V dropped 5 bases and J dropped 4; count of bases not matched to a gene: 8. The CDR3 spans 15 residues. Germline CDR1 SGHNT, CDR2 YENEEA. The CDR3 spells CASSEVASGYNEQFF. The CDR3 DNA sequence: TGTGCCAGCAGCGAAGTAGCTAGCGGATACAATGAGCAGTTCTTC. Variable domain in full (rest from reference TRBV11-3 and TRBJ2-1): EAGVVQSPRYKIIEKKQPVAFWCNPISGHNTLYWYLQNLGQGPELLIRYENEEAVDDSQLPKDRFSAERLKGVDSTLKIQPAELGDSAVYLCASSEVASGYNEQFFGPGTRLTVL.

V usage is TRBV2 and J usage is TRBJ2-2, with TRBD1 matching 7 bases. After removal of 5 bases from V and 0 bases from J, the junction contained 3 bases not matched to a gene. Germline V gene data show CDR1 as SNHLY and CDR2 as FYNNEI. The CDR3 is 15 residues long. Written as DNA, the CDR3 is TGTGCCAGCAGTAGAGGGGGCTCGAACACCGGGGAGCTGTTTTTT. As protein: CASSRGGSNTGELFF.

V is TRBV15 and J is TRBJ1-4, with D maybe TRBD1 (6 bases). The germline V and J ends were trimmed by 0 bases and 5 bases, with 13 bases remaining between them. From germline, CDR1 is LNHNV and CDR2 YYDKDF (reference sequence). This CDR3 is 16 amino acids long. The CDR3 nucleotides are TGTGCCACCAGCAGAGATGGGGGCAGGTCCAATGAAAAACTGTTTTTT. Protein product: CATSRDGGRSNEKLFF. The full variable domain, its missing parts supplied by reference TRBV15 and TRBJ1-4, is DAMVIQNPRYQVTQFGKPVTLSCSQTLNHNVMYWYQQKSSQAPKLLFHYYDKDFNNEADTPDNFQSRRPNTSFCFLDIRSPGLGDTAMYLCATSRDGGRSNEKLFFGSGTQLSVL.

The chain joins TRBV10-2 to TRBJ1-1; possibly TRBD1 for D (5 bases). The V end lost 7 bases, the J end lost 0 bases, and 15 bases lay between the germline ends. Germline V gives CDR1 WSHSY, CDR2 SAAADI. This CDR3 contains 15 residues. This CDR3 reads CASKKTALMNTEAFF. The CDR3 nucleotides are TGCGCCAGCAAAAAGACAGCCCTTATGAACACTGAAGCTTTCTTT.

V and J are TRBV28 and TRBJ2-7, with D possibly being TRBD2 (7 bases). The germline V and J ends were trimmed by 3 bases and 4 bases, with 13 bases remaining between them. The germline gives CDR1 MDHEN, CDR2 SYDVKM. The CDR3 runs to 14 residues. The CDR3 DNA is TGTGCCAGCAGTTTGGGCAGGGGAGGGTACGAGCAGTACTTC. Protein: CASSLGRGGYEQYF.

This clone has only one observation. V usage is TRBV19 and J usage is TRBJ2-5; TRBD1 matches 9 bases. Germline loops: CDR1 LNHDA, CDR2 SQIVND (reference sequence). Trimming at V came to 9 bases and at J to 11 bases, leaving 16 bases not matched to a gene. The CDR3 covers 14 residues. The CDR3 DNA follows: TGTGCCAGCTCCCCGGGACAGGGTGTGGAGGAGCAGTACTTC. Its protein product is CASSPGQGVEEQYF.

This clone turned up a few times. V gene TRBV27 combines with J gene TRBJ1-3; D call uncertain. Germline V gene sequence: CDR1 MNHEY, CDR2 SMNVEV (reference sequence). The CDR3 is 16 residues long. The ends were cut back, 4 bases at V and 4 bases at J, with 17 bases in the middle. CDR3 bases: TGTGCCAGCAGTTCAAACGACCCGAGGAGGGGAAACACCATATATTTT. Translated: CASSSNDPRRGNTIYF.

V is TRBV13 and J is TRBJ2-3; D is possibly TRBD2 (5 bases). There are 15 residues in the CDR3. The germline CDR1 and CDR2 sequences are PRHDT and FYEKMQ (reference sequence). The germline V and J ends were trimmed by 3 bases and 2 bases, with 12 bases remaining between them. CDR3 residues: CASSFWASNTDTQYF. The CDR3 region has the DNA TGTGCCAGCAGCTTCTGGGCTAGCAACACAGATACGCAGTATTTT.

The sample holds one count of this clone. This chain's CDR3 is CASSPLAGGTTDTQYF. For the CDR3, the DNA is TGTGCCAGCAGCCCCCTGGCGGGAGGTACCACAGATACGCAGTATTTT. The chain employs TRBV5-8 and TRBJ2-3, with TRBD2 matching over 8 bases. This CDR3 region has 16 residues. Per germline, CDR1 SGHTS and CDR2 YDEGEE. V gave up 4 bases and J gave up 2 bases; unmatched junction bases: 9.

A few counts support this clone. The chain couples TRBV5-1 to TRBJ2-3, with D perhaps matching TRBD2 (5 bases). The V gene's germline CDR1 is SGHRS and CDR2 YFSETQ. Trimming removed 0 bases from V and 3 bases from J, with 11 bases in between. The CDR3 is 15 residues long. The CDR3: CASSLESGYTDTQYF. CDR3 coding DNA: TGCGCCAGCAGCTTGGAAAGCGGATATACAGATACGCAGTATTTT.

The chain combines TRBV13 with TRBJ2-1; perhaps TRBD2 as D (6 bases). This CDR3 is 14 amino acids long. V was pared by 4 bases and J by 9 bases, with 16 bases between. In germline, CDR1 is PRHDT, CDR2 FYEKMQ (reference sequence). DNA for the CDR3: TGTGCCAGCAGCTGGCCGGGAGTTGGGGGTGAGCAGTTCTTC. Translating gives CASSWPGVGGEQFF.

V gene TRBV12-2 combines with J gene TRBJ2-1; the tabulated D call, TRBD2, remains unverified against the DNA. TRBV12-2 is flagged as a pseudogene. This CDR3 comprises 17 residues. In DNA form, the CDR3 reads TGTGCAAGTCGCTTAGCGGTGACTAGCGGACCGTACAATGAGCAGTTCTTC. This encodes CASRLAVTSGPYNEQFF.

About this clone: One end of the junction does not line up with germline, which may come from a read error. V usage is TRBV29-1 and J usage is TRBJ2-7; tentative D call: TRBD1 (6 bases). CDR1 is SQVTM and CDR2 is ANQGSEA in the germline V gene. The CDR3 contains 14 residues. Here the CDR3 DNA reads TGCAGCGTTGAAGGACAGGAAAGCTCCTACGAGCAGCGCTTC. Translating gives CSVEGQESSYEQRF.

This clone was picked up a small number of times. This chain connects TRBV5-1 to TRBJ2-5; 10 bases match TRBD1. J was trimmed by 5 bases and V by 0 bases; bases with no gene match: 1. The CDR3 covers 14 residues. Germline V gene sequence: CDR1 SGHRS, CDR2 YFSETQ. CDR3 region: CASSLVGQGETQYF. The CDR3 DNA follows: TGCGCCAGCAGCTTGGTGGGACAGGGGGAGACCCAGTACTTC.

The chain uses TRBV19 and TRBJ1-5; tentative D call: TRBD1 (5 bases). Germline CDR1 LNHDA, CDR2 SQIVND (reference sequence). The CDR3 has 14 amino acids. V lost 3 bases and J lost 6, with 12 bases in between. The CDR3 region is CASSMGGGFQPQHF. The CDR3 DNA reads TGTGCCAGTAGTATGGGGGGGGGATTTCAGCCCCAGCATTTT.

The chain carries TRBV2 and TRBJ2-5, with D possibly being TRBD1 (6 bases). This CDR3 has 15 amino acids. The germline gives CDR1 SNHLY, CDR2 FYNNEI. V gave up 7 bases and J gave up 1 base, with 16 bases separating them. CDR3 sequence (DNA): TGTGCCAGCATCCTGGACAGCCCACTCCAAGAGACCCAGTACTTC. Translation: CASILDSPLQETQYF.